This TCR beta chain was obtained from a study of regulatory T cells in long-lasting Graves disease. Study findings and constraints: A reduction in accuracy may have resulted from the small sample size.

Trimming cost V 3 bases and J 6 bases; bases outside gene matches: 8. The CDR3 runs to 15 residues. Germline assignment: CDR1 DFQATT and CDR2 SNEGSKA (reference sequence). Library construction for TCR beta used iRepertoire HTBI primers and Arm-PCR of CDR3 regions. TCRdb used MiXCR to reprocess the multiplex PCR reads, holding one entry per CDR3 protein. The repertoire has some 600,000 distinct CDR3 sequences, around 16% of them found once; the top ten carry 12%. Time point: newly diagnosed GD, antithyroid drugs for less than 3 months. Scientists built the TCR library using RNA that was extracted from PBMCs. This clonotype was seen repeatedly, ten times or more. Its antigen is unidentified. This same sample was also part of a study on T cells in Graves' hyperthyroidism and ophthalmopathy. That study reports: Researchers ran a first-round RT-PCR on the TCR CDR3 using the HTBI primer set.

The V gene is TRBV20-1, the J gene TRBJ2-3; 11 nucleotides line up with TRBD2. The origin of this receptor is a man in his late teens or twenties with Graves disease. The source was peripheral blood mononuclear cells (PBMCs), collected at new diagnosis, from a patient treated with antithyroid drugs. The CDR3 bases are TGCAGTGCTAGGATAGCGGGAGGGCCAGGGGATACGCAGTATTTT. It yields the protein CSARIAGGPGDTQYF.